This TCR beta chain stems from a study of blood T cell repertoires in COVID-19. Study overall: Specimens from acute and convalescent COVID-19 originated in the United States, Italy and Spain.

Trimming pared 5 bases from V and 4 bases from J, leaving 11 bases between. This CDR3 contains 13 residues. From germline, CDR1 is SGHTA and CDR2 FQGNSA. This clone was seen only once. In the original workflow: Estimation of nucleated cell counts was performed using reference gene primer amplification. TCRdb's copy holds only in-frame clones and misses some; the assay was immunoSEQ multiplex PCR. V, J and clone size were drawn from that table, and D and trimming were deduced from the DNA. This sample has 85,000 to 120,000 clones, with about four fifths found just once. Specimen: peripheral blood. The receptor was isolated from a woman aged 55-69 years with acute or convalescent COVID-19. The chain couples TRBV7-2 to TRBJ1-2; no definite D call. This CDR3 reads CASSPEALYGYTF. The CDR3 DNA sequence: TGTGCCAGCAGCCCGGAGGCGCTCTATGGCTACACCTTC.